Listed below are T cell receptor beta chains from one sample, sequenced in a study of blood T cell repertoires in COVID-19. Profiling relied on immunoSEQ multiplex PCR, and the TCRdb table lists in-frame clones only, not all of them. The sample lists 85,000 to 95,000 clones, around three quarters occurring once. The specimen sequenced was peripheral blood. The receptors derive from a man aged 65 to 79 with acute or convalescent COVID-19. The CDR3 runs from the conserved cysteine through the conserved F or W. A D gene is named only where the DNA matches it firmly. Size is stated for part of the rows, as once, few or many counts, or as a class when the clone is expanded.

V	size	D	J	CDR3	DNA
TRBV29-1	once	NA	TRBJ2-7	CSVEVGGLPYEQYF	TGCAGCGTTGAAGTCGGGGGACTCCCCTACGAGCAGTACTTC
TRBV7-2	NA	NA	TRBJ1-5	CASSLAGASNQPQHF	TGTGCCAGCAGCTTAGCAGGGGCTAGCAATCAGCCCCAGCATTTT
TRBV19	NA	TRBD2	TRBJ2-1	CASSILVSLAGDPPAYNEQFF	TGTGCCAGTAGTATACTAGTGTCCCTCGCGGGGGACCCCCCAGCCTACAATGAGCAGTTCTTC
TRBV24-1	NA	TRBD1	TRBJ1-5	CATSDPSGTGGLSNQPQHF	TGTGCCACCAGTGATCCGTCCGGGACAGGGGGCTTGAGCAATCAGCCCCAGCATTTT
TRBV2	NA	NA	TRBJ2-2	CASSEMGATGELFF	TGTGCCAGCAGTGAGATGGGGGCGACCGGGGAGCTGTTTTTT
TRBV9	few	TRBD1	TRBJ1-3	CASSASDRPSSGNTIYF	TGTGCCAGCAGCGCTTCGGACAGGCCCAGCTCTGGAAACACCATATATTTT
TRBV7-8	NA	NA	TRBJ1-1	CASSTTGGGEAFF	TGTGCCAGCAGCACAACTGGGGGGGGTGAAGCTTTCTTT
TRBV6-5	NA	TRBD1	TRBJ2-2	CASSLGQVGTGELFF	TGTGCCAGTTCCTTAGGACAGGTTGGCACCGGGGAGCTGTTTTTT
TRBV5-8	NA	TRBD1	TRBJ2-5	CASSLSGRGSETQYF	TGTGCCAGCAGCTTGTCTGGCAGGGGGTCGGAGACCCAGTACTTC
TRBV29-1	NA	TRBD2	TRBJ2-1	CSVDSGGYNEQFF	TGCAGCGTTGATAGCGGGGGCTACAATGAGCAGTTCTTC
TRBV11-2	NA	TRBD2	TRBJ2-5	CASSLGASGGTQETQYF	TGTGCCAGCAGCTTAGGTGCTAGCGGGGGAACTCAAGAGACCCAGTACTTC
TRBV27	few	NA	TRBJ2-1	CASHTVTRGQQHNEQFF	TGTGCCAGTCACACGGTTACACGGGGACAACAACACAATGAGCAGTTCTTC
TRBV20-1	NA	NA	TRBJ1-1	CSAILRREAFF	TGCAGTGCTATCTTGCGGCGTGAAGCTTTCTTT
TRBV28	NA	NA	TRBJ2-7	CASSDTVGRVQEQYF	TGTGCCAGCAGCGATACGGTGGGCAGGGTGCAAGAGCAGTACTTC
TRBV13	NA	TRBD2	TRBJ2-2	CASSLRTSGSGPGTGELFF	TGTGCCAGCAGCTTAAGGACTAGCGGGAGTGGTCCGGGCACCGGGGAGCTGTTTTTT
TRBV10-3	NA	TRBD1	TRBJ1-2	CAIRDFGTGVNYGYTF	TGTGCCATCAGGGACTTCGGGACAGGGGTTAACTATGGCTACACCTTC
TRBV4-1	NA	TRBD1	TRBJ1-2	CASSPHRGPGGYTF	TGCGCCAGCAGCCCACACAGGGGGCCGGGGGGCTACACCTTC
TRBV2	few	TRBD2	TRBJ2-7	CASTEGTSGRAITYEQYF	TGTGCCAGCACCGAGGGGACTAGCGGGAGGGCCATAACTTACGAGCAGTACTTC
TRBV7-3	NA	NA	TRBJ1-1	CASSLNPETEAFF	TGTGCCAGCAGCTTAAATCCAGAAACTGAAGCTTTCTTT
TRBV6-5	once	NA	TRBJ1-1	CASPRSTWTEAFF	TGTGCCAGCCCCCGATCGACATGGACTGAAGCTTTCTTT
TRBV28	NA	TRBD1	TRBJ1-1	CATWTGWTGNTEAFF	TGTGCCACCTGGACAGGGTGGACGGGGAACACTGAAGCTTTCTTT
TRBV7-9	NA	NA	TRBJ1-6	CASSKQQDNSPLHF	TGTGCCAGCAGCAAACAGCAGGATAATTCACCCCTCCACTTT
TRBV29-1	NA	TRBD2	TRBJ2-5	CSVEDLPSGKYQETQYF	TGCAGCGTTGAAGATCTTCCTAGCGGGAAGTACCAAGAGACCCAGTACTTC
TRBV9	NA	TRBD1	TRBJ2-1	CASSSGQGSYNEQFF	TGTGCCAGCAGCTCCGGACAGGGAAGCTACAATGAGCAGTTCTTC
TRBV5-1	once	TRBD1	TRBJ1-1	CASSWTGMATEAFF	TGCGCCAGCAGCTGGACAGGGATGGCCACTGAAGCTTTCTTT
TRBV4-2	NA	NA	TRBJ2-1	CASSQGTSLEFDEQFF	TGTGCCAGCAGCCAGGGTACTAGCCTAGAATTCGATGAGCAGTTCTTC
TRBV5-1	NA	TRBD1	TRBJ1-5	CASSTGQEGQPQHF	TGCGCCAGCAGCACCGGACAGGAAGGTCAGCCCCAGCATTTT
TRBV7-9	NA	NA	TRBJ1-3	CASSSVTVHSGNTIYF	TGTGCCAGCAGCTCGGTGACAGTCCACTCTGGAAACACCATATATTTT
TRBV19	NA	NA	TRBJ1-3	CASSLGGSGNTIYF	TGTGCCAGCTCCCTGGGGGGGTCTGGAAACACCATATATTTT
TRBV7-9	NA	TRBD1	TRBJ1-5	CASSLTGTQPQHF	TGTGCCAGCAGCTTGACAGGGACTCAGCCCCAGCATTTT
TRBV28	NA	TRBD1	TRBJ1-6	CASSLPRTGYNSPLHF	TGTGCCAGCAGTTTACCCCGGACAGGATATAATTCACCCCTCCACTTT
TRBV5-1	NA	NA	TRBJ1-6	CASSLALAANSPLHF	TGCGCCAGCAGCTTAGCTTTAGCCGCCAATTCACCCCTCCACTTT
TRBV6-6	NA	TRBD1	TRBJ2-7	CASTAGTGPYEQYF	TGTGCCAGCACCGCCGGGACAGGGCCCTACGAGCAGTACTTC
TRBV5-1	NA	NA	TRBJ2-4	CASSLGRAGNIQYF	TGCGCCAGCAGCTTGGGGAGGGCTGGGAACATTCAGTACTTC